This record covers a single TCR beta chain. The table came from immunoSEQ multiplex PCR; TCRdb's copy has only in-frame clones and leaves some out. The table has roughly 120,000 clones, less than 90% seen once; the top ten hold about 4.7%. These data come from a study of T cell responses to AZD1222 COVID-19 vaccine. The input for sequencing was peripheral blood, taken on day 0 of AZD1222 vaccination. This receptor was taken from an adult in good health.

The CDR3 here is CASSGGTGGTYEQYF. The CDR3 bases are TGTGCCAGCAGCGGAGGGACAGGGGGAACCTACGAGCAGTACTTC. The chain is built from TRBV7-9 and TRBJ2-7, with 11 bases matching TRBD1. Germline-derived CDR1 and CDR2 are SEHNR and FQNEAQ (reference sequence). This CDR3 has 15 residues. Trimming removed 5 bases from V and 2 bases from J; junction bases left unmatched: 5.